Listed here is a single TCR beta chain. Its antigen is as yet unknown. The data were produced by immunoSEQ multiplex PCR, yet TCRdb's version contains in-frame clones alone and is incomplete. The sample has roughly 110,000 clones, roughly 84% seen once; the top ten hold 2% to 3%. This entry belongs to a study of radiotherapy plus CTLA-4 blockade in lung cancer. Points from the study as a whole: Reported findings show early blood T cell clone dynamics, with interferon-beta, best predicted response.

Enrolled patients, whose metastatic non-small-cell lung cancer was chemo-refractory, received focal radiation plus CTLA-4 blockade with ipilimumab. Germline lookup yields CDR1 SGHVS and CDR2 FNYEAQ. The ends were cut back, 5 bases at V and 3 bases at J, with 11 bases in the middle. The CDR3 consists of 13 residues. This clonotype was obtained from a human donor with non-small cell lung cancer that progressed on radiotherapy plus ipilimumab. Some clones in this sample may be carry-over from other donors' samples. The rearrangement uses TRBV7-6 and TRBJ2-7; D possibly corresponds to TRBD1 (6 bases). The input for sequencing was peripheral blood, taken from a patient treated with radiotherapy plus ipilimumab. The CDR3: CASSLGQNYEQYF. The CDR3 DNA sequence: TGTGCCAGCAGCCTTGGACAGAACTACGAGCAGTACTTC.